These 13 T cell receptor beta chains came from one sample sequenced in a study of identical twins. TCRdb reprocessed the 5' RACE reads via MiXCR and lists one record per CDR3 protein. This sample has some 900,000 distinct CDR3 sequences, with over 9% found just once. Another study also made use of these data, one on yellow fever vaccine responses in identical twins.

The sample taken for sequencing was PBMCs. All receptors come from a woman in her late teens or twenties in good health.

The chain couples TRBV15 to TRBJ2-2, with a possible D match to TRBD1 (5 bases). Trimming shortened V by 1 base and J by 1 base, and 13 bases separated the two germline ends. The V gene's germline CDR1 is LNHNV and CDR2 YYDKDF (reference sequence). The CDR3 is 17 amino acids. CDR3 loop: CATSRGGPTVNTGELFF. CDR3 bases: TGTGCCACCAGCAGAGGGGGCCCCACCGTGAACACCGGGGAGCTGTTTTTT.

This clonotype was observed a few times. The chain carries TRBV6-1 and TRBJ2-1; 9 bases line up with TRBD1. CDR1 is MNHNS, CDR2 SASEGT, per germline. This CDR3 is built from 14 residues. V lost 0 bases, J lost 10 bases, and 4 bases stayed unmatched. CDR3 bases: TGTGCCAGCAGTGAAGCAGGGACAGGGAGGGAGCAGTTCTTC. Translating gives CASSEAGTGREQFF.

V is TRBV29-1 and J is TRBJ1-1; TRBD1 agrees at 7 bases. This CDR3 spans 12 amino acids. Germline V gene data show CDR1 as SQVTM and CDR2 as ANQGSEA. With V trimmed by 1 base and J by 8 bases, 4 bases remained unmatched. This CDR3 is CSVEVWDSEAFF. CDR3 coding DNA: TGCAGCGTTGAAGTCTGGGACAGCGAAGCTTTCTTT.

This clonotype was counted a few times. The CDR3 nucleotides read TGTGCCAGCAGCCCCCGCAGGGCCGTCTGGGAGCAGTTCTTC. Translating gives CASSPRRAVWEQFF. The chain combines TRBV9 with TRBJ2-1; possibly TRBD1 for D (5 bases). The CDR3 loop spans 14 amino acids. Trimming removed 4 bases from V and 10 bases from J, with 18 bases in between. Germline CDR1 SGDLS, CDR2 YYNGEE.

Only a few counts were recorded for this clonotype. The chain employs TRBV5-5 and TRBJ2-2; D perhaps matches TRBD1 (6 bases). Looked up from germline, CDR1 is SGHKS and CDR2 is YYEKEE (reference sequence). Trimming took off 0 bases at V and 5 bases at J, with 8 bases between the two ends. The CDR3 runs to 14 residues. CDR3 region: CASSLGTETGELFF. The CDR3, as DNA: TGTGCCAGCAGCTTGGGGACAGAAACCGGGGAGCTGTTTTTT. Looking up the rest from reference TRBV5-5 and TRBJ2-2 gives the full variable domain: DAGVTQSPTHLIKTRGQQVTLRCSPISGHKSVSWYQQVLGQGPQFIFQYYEKEERGRGNFPDRFSARQFPNYSSELNVNALLLGDSALYLCASSLGTETGELFFGEGSRLTVL.

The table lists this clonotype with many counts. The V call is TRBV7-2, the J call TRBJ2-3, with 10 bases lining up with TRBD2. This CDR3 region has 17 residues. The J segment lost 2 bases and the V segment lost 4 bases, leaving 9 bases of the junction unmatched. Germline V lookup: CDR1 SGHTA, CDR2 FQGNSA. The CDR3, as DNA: TGTGCCAGCAGCTCAATTAGCGGGGGGCCAGACACAGATACGCAGTATTTT. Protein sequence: CASSSISGGPDTDTQYF.

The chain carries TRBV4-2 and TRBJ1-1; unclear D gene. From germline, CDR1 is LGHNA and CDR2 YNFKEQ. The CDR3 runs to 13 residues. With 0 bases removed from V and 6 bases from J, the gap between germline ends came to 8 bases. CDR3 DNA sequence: TGTGCCAGCAGCCAAGATCGACCACCTGAAGCTTTCTTT. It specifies CASSQDRPPEAFF.

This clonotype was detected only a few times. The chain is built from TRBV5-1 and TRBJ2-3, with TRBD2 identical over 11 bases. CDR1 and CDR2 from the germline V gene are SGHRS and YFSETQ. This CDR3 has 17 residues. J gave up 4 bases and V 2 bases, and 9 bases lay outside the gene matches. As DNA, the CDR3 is TGCGCCAGCAGCTTATATAGGACTAGCGGGTCCCCAGATACGCAGTATTTT. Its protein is CASSLYRTSGSPDTQYF.

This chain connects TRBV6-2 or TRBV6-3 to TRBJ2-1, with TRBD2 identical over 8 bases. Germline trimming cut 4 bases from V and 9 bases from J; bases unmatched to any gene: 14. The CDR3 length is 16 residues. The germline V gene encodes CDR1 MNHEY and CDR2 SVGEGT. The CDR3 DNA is TGTGCCAGCAGTTCCTCCCCGCCGGGACTAGAGACTGAGCAGTTCTTC. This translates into CASSSSPPGLETEQFF.

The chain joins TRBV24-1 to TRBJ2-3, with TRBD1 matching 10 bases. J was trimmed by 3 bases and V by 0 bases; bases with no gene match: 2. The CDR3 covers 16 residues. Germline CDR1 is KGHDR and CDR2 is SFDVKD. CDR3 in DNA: TGTGCCACCAGTGATTTGGGGACAGGGGTGACAGATACGCAGTATTTT. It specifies CATSDLGTGVTDTQYF.

CDR3 in amino acids: CASSYSRRSGQETQYF. CDR3 DNA: TGTGCCAGCAGTTATAGCCGTCGTAGTGGGCAAGAGACCCAGTACTTC. This rearrangement joins TRBV6-5 to TRBJ2-5; D unclear. Germline V lookup: CDR1 MNHEY, CDR2 SVGAGI. This CDR3 region has 16 residues. Trimming took 3 bases from V and 2 from J, leaving 16 bases between them.

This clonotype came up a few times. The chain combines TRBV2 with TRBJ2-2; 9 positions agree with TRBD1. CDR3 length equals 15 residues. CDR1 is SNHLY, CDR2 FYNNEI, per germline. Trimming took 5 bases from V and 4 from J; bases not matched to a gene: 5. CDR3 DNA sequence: TGTGCCAGCAGTACGGACAGGGGTGCCACCGGGGAGCTGTTTTTT. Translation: CASSTDRGATGELFF.

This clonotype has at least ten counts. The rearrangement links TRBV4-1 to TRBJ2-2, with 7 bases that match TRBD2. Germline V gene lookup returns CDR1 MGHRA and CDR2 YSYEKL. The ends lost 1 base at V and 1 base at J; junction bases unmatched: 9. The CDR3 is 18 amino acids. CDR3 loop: CASSQAHPGLKNTGELFF. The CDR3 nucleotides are TGCGCCAGCAGCCAAGCCCACCCGGGACTAAAGAACACCGGGGAGCTGTTTTTT.